The 6 T cell receptor beta chains below were found in one sample sequenced in a study of blood T cell repertoires in COVID-19. Produced via immunoSEQ multiplex PCR; TCRdb's table is partial and in-frame only. Among 200,000 to 250,000 clones, about 88% were seen once, and the ten largest hold over 1.5%. What was sequenced was peripheral blood. These receptors were collected from a man between 65 and 85 years old with acute or convalescent COVID-19.

This chain connects TRBV7-2 to TRBJ1-2, with D perhaps TRBD1 (5 bases). Germline CDR1 reads SGHTA; CDR2 reads FQGNSA. Trimming took off 1 base at V and 4 bases at J, with 13 bases between the two ends. The CDR3 has 15 amino acids. CDR3 nucleotide sequence: TGTGCCAGCAGCTTAGGGGCGTCAGGGATCTATGGCTACACCTTC. Translating it yields CASSLGASGIYGYTF.

The rearrangement joins TRBV28 to TRBJ1-2; 8 bases align to TRBD1. CDR3 size: 14 residues. The J segment lost 4 bases and the V segment lost 3 bases, leaving 4 bases of the junction unmatched. In germline, CDR1 is MDHEN, CDR2 SYDVKM. In DNA, the CDR3 is TGTGCCAGCAGTTTTTCAGGGGGCAGCTATGGCTACACCTTC. This encodes CASSFSGGSYGYTF.

This chain joins TRBV27 and TRBJ1-6, with a tentative D call TRBD1 (5 bases). Trimming took off 4 bases at V and 5 bases at J, with 18 bases between the two ends. The CDR3 is 17 amino acids. Germline assignment: CDR1 MNHEY and CDR2 SMNVEV (reference sequence). The CDR3 bases are TGTGCCAGCAGTTCGACGGGACCGGGGAGGCATAATTCACCCCTCCACTTT. Translation gives CASSSTGPGRHNSPLHF.

The rearrangement uses TRBV3-1 (or the pseudogene TRBV3-2) and TRBJ2-3; 11 bases line up with TRBD2. Per the germline V gene, CDR1 is LGHDT and CDR2 is YNNKEL (reference sequence). This CDR3 comprises 16 residues. Losses at the gene ends were 1 base for V and 3 bases for J; bases not matched to a gene: 3. The CDR3 loop reads CASSQARTSGTDTQYF. The CDR3 DNA sequence: TGTGCCAGCAGCCAAGCCCGGACTAGCGGGACAGATACGCAGTATTTT.

The chain carries TRBV6-6 and TRBJ1-2; the match to TRBD1 covers 7 bases. J was trimmed by 7 bases and V by 6 bases; bases with no gene match: 14. CDR1 and CDR2 from the germline V gene are MNHNY and SVGAGI (reference sequence). The CDR3 is made up of 15 amino acids. Here the CDR3 reads CASRDTGAGEGGYTF. In DNA form, the CDR3 reads TGTGCCAGCAGAGACACAGGGGCCGGTGAGGGTGGCTACACCTTC.

This chain joins TRBV5-4 and TRBJ1-4; possibly TRBD1 for D (5 bases). Germline V gene lookup returns CDR1 SGHNT and CDR2 YYREEE (reference sequence). The CDR3 sequence is 15 residues long. The V end was cut by 4 bases, the J end by 5 bases, with 15 bases between. The CDR3 spells CASSAELGPNEKLFF. CDR3 nucleotides: TGTGCCAGCAGCGCGGAGTTGGGGCCGAATGAAAAACTGTTTTTT.